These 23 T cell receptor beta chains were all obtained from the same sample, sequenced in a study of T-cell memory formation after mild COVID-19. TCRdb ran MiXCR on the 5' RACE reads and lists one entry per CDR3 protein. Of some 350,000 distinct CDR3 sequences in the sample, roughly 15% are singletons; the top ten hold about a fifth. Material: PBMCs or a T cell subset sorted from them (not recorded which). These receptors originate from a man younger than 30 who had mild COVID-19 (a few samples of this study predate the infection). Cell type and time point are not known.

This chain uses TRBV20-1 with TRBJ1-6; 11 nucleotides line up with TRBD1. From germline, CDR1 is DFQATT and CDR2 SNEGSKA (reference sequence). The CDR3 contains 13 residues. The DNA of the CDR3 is TGCAGCAGGACAGGGGGCGTTGGTTCACCCCTCCACTTT. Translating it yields CSRTGGVGSPLHF.

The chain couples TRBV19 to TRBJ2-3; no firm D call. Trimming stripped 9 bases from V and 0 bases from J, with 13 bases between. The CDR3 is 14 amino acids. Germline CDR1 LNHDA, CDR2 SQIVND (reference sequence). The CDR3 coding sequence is TGTGCCAGCCGGACGGATACTAGCACAGATACGCAGTATTTT. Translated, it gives CASRTDTSTDTQYF.

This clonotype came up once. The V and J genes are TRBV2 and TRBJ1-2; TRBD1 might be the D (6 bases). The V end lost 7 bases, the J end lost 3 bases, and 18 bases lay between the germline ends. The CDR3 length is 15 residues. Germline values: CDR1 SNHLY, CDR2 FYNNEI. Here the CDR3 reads CASTAGVPSHYGYTF. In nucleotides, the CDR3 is TGTGCCAGCACTGCAGGGGTGCCGTCCCACTATGGCTACACCTTC.

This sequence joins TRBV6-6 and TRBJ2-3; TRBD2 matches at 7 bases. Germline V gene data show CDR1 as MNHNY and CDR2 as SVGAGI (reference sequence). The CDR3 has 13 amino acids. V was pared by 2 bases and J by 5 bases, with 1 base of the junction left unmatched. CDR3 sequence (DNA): TGTGCCAGCAGTTACACGGGGGGAGATACGCAGTATTTT. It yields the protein CASSYTGGDTQYF.

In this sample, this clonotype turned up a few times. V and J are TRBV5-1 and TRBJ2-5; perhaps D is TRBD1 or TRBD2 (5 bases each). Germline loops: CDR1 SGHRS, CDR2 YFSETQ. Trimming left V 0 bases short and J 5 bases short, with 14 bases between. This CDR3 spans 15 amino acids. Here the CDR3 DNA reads TGCGCCAGCAGCTTGGGGGACCGGCGGGTCGAGACCCAGTACTTC. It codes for CASSLGDRRVETQYF.

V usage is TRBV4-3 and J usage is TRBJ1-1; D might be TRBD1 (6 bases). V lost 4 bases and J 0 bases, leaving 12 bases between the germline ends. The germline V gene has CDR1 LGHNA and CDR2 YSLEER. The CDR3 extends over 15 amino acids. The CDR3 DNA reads TGCGCCAGCAGCCCCTGGGGGCAGTTGAACACTGAAGCTTTCTTT. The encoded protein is CASSPWGQLNTEAFF.

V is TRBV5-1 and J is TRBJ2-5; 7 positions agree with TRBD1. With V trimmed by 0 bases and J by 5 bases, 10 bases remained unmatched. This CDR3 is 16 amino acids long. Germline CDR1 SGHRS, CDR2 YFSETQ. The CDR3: CASSLGGTAVGETQYF. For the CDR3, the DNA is TGCGCCAGCAGCTTGGGAGGGACAGCCGTTGGGGAGACCCAGTACTTC.

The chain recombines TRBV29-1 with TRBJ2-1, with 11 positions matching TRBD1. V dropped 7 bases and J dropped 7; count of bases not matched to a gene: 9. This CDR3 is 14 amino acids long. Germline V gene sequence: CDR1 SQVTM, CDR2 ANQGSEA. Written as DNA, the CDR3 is TGCAGCGCCAAACGGGGGACAGGGGGTAATGAGCAGTTCTTC. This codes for CSAKRGTGGNEQFF.

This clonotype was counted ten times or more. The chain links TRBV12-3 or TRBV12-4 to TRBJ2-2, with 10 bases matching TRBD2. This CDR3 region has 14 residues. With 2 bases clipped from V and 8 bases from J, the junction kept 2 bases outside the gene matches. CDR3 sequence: CASSLLAGEGELFF. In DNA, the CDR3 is TGTGCCAGCAGTTTACTAGCGGGGGAGGGGGAGCTGTTTTTT.

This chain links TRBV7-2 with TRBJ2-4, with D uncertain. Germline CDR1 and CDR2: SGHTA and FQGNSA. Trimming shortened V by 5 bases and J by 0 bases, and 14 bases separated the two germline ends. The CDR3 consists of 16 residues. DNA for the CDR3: TGTGCCAGCAGCACTCCAGAGACATTAGCCAAAAACATTCAGTACTTC. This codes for CASSTPETLAKNIQYF. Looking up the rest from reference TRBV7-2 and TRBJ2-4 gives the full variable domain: GAGVSQSPSNKVTEKGKDVELRCDPISGHTALYWYRQSLGQGLEFLIYFQGNSAPDKSGLPSDRFSAERTGGSVSTLTIQRTQQEDSAVYLCASSTPETLAKNIQYFGAGTRLSVL.

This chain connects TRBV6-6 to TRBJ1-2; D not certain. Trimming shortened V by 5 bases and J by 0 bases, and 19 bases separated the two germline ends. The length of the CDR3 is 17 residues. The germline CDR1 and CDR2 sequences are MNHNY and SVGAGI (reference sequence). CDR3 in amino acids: CASSPRETATANYGYTF. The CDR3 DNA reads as TGTGCCAGCAGTCCCCGGGAGACCGCTACAGCTAACTATGGCTACACCTTC.

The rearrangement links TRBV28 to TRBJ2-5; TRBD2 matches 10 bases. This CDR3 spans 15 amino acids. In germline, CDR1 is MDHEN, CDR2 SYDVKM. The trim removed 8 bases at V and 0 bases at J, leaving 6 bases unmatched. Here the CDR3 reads CASDERGGNQETQYF. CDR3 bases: TGTGCCAGCGACGAGCGGGGGGGCAACCAAGAGACCCAGTACTTC.

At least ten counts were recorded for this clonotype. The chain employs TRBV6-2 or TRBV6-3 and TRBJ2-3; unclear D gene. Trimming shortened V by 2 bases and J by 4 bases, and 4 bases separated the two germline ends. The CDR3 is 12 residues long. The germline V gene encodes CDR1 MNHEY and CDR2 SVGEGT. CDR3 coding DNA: TGTGCCAGCAGTTACGCAGCAGATACGCAGTATTTT. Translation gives CASSYAADTQYF.

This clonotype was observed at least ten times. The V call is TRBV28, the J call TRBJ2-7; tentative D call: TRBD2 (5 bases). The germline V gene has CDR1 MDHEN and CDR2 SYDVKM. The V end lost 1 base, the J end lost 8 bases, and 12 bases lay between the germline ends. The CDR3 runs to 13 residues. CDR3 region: CASSLSDYPQQYV. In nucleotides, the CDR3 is TGTGCCAGCAGTTTATCCGACTACCCACAGCAGTACGTC.

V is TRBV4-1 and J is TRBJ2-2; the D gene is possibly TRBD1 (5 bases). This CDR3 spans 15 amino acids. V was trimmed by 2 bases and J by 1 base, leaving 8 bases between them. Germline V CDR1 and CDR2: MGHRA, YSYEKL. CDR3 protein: CASSQLGQNTGELFF. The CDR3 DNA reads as TGCGCCAGCAGCCAACTAGGACAGAACACCGGGGAGCTGTTTTTT.

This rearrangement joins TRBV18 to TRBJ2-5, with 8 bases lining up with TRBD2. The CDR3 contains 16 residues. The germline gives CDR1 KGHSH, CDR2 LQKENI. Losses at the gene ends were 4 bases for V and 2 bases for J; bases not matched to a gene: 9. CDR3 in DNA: TGTGCCAGCTCACTTTATCGAGCGGGGGTACAAGAGACCCAGTACTTC. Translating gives CASSLYRAGVQETQYF.

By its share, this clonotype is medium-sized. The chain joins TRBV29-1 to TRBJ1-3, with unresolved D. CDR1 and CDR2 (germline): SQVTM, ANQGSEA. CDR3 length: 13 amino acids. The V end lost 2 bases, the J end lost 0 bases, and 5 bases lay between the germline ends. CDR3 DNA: TGCAGCGTTGAACCAGGCTCTGGAAACACCATATATTTT. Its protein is CSVEPGSGNTIYF.

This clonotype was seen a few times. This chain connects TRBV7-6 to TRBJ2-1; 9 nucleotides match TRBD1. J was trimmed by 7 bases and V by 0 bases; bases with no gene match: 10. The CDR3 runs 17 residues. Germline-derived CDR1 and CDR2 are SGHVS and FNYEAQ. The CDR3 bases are TGTGCCAGCAGCTTAGCGCGACGGGGACAGGGTTGGAATGAGCAGTTCTTC. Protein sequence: CASSLARRGQGWNEQFF.

The CDR3 nucleotides are TGTGCCAGCAGCCCGCAATTAATGGGCAGGAATAATGAAAAACTGTTTTTT. Translating it yields CASSPQLMGRNNEKLFF. The rearrangement links TRBV5-6 to TRBJ1-4; D not resolved. V lost 4 bases and J lost 4, with 20 bases in between. This CDR3 is 17 amino acids long. Germline V gives CDR1 SGHDT, CDR2 YYEEEE.

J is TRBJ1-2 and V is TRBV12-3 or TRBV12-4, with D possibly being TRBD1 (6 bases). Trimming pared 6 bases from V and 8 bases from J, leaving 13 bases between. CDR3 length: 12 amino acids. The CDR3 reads CASSYRVSGYTF. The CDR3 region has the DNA TGTGCCAGCAGCTACAGGGTTAGCGGCTACACCTTC.

DNA of the CDR3: TGCGCCAGCAGCTTTCAGGGGTCCGAGCAGTACGTC. This encodes CASSFQGSEQYV. The rearrangement links TRBV5-1 to TRBJ2-7, with D possibly TRBD1 on 6 matching bases. The V gene lost 2 bases and the J gene lost 6 bases, with 9 bases spanning the gap. The CDR3 is 12 residues long. CDR1 is SGHRS, CDR2 YFSETQ, per germline.

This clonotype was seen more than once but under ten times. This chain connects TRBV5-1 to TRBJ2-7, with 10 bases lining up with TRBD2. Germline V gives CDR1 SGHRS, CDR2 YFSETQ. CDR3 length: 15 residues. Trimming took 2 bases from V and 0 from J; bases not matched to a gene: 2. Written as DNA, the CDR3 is TGCGCCAGCAGCTTACTAGCGGGGAGCTCCTACGAGCAGTACGTC. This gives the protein CASSLLAGSSYEQYV.

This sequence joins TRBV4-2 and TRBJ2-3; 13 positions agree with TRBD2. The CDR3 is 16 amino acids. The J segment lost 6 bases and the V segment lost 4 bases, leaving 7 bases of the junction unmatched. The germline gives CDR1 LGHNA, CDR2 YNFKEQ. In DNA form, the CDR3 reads TGTGCCAGCAGCCCGCGGACTAGCGGGGGCTCCGATACGCAGTATTTT. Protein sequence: CASSPRTSGGSDTQYF.